These 31 T cell receptor beta chains came from one sample sequenced in a study of chemoradiotherapy in HPV16-positive cancers. Using immunoSEQ multiplex PCR, the repertoire was profiled, and TCRdb retains in-frame clones only, with some absent. This table holds some 5,000 clones, approximately 89% found once. The source material was blood, sampled from a patient who underwent chemoradiotherapy. These TCRs come from a human donor with HPV-associated anogenital cancer.

The chain joins TRBV4-1 to TRBJ1-4; 7 bases agree with TRBD1. This CDR3 region has 16 residues. With V trimmed by 1 base and J by 7 bases, 9 bases remained unmatched. The V gene's germline CDR1 is MGHRA and CDR2 YSYEKL. The CDR3 here is CASSQGTTGMVEKLFF. CDR3 DNA sequence: TGCGCCAGCAGCCAAGGAACGACAGGGATGGTTGAAAAACTGTTTTTT.

The V call is TRBV4-1, the J call TRBJ1-6; the match to TRBD1 covers 8 bases. Germline lookup yields CDR1 MGHRA and CDR2 YSYEKL. The CDR3 contains 15 residues. Trimming at V came to 6 bases and at J to 8 bases, leaving 9 bases not matched to a gene. The CDR3 reads CASRPPGQVHSPLHF. The CDR3, as DNA: TGCGCCAGCAGGCCCCCGGGACAGGTACATTCACCCCTCCACTTT.

This clone has only one observation. This sequence joins TRBV4-2 and TRBJ2-7; 10 nucleotides line up with TRBD2. J lost 2 bases, V lost 0 bases, and 10 bases had no gene match. CDR3 size: 18 residues. Germline V lookup: CDR1 LGHNA, CDR2 YNFKEQ. CDR3 DNA sequence: TGTGCCAGCAGCCAAGAAGTGGTGATAAGCGGGGGGGCCTACGAGCAGTACTTC. It encodes CASSQEVVISGGAYEQYF.

The chain is built from TRBV4-3 and TRBJ2-5, with D unresolved. CDR1 and CDR2 from the germline V gene are LGHNA and YSLEER. Deletions cut 0 bases from V and 4 bases from J, with 9 bases between. The CDR3 covers 14 residues. Written as DNA, the CDR3 is TGCGCCAGCAGCCAAGAGATCCTACGAGAGACCCAGTACTTC. It translates to CASSQEILRETQYF.

The genes are TRBV7-2 and TRBJ1-3, with TRBD1 as a possible D gene (5 bases). The germline gives CDR1 SGHTA, CDR2 FQGNSA. The CDR3 contains 15 residues. V lost 7 bases, J lost 1 base, and 14 bases lay in between. This chain's CDR3 is CASTFSGASGNTIYF. The DNA for the CDR3 is TGTGCCAGCACCTTCTCTGGGGCGTCTGGAAACACCATATATTTT. The variable domain in full, with the rest retrieved from reference TRBV7-2 and TRBJ1-3, is GAGVSQSPSNKVTEKGKDVELRCDPISGHTALYWYRQSLGQGLEFLIYFQGNSAPDKSGLPSDRFSAERTGGSVSTLTIQRTQQEDSAVYLCASTFSGASGNTIYFGEGSWLTVV.

The gene calls are TRBV5-8 and TRBJ2-3; 13 bases are shared with TRBD2. The ends lost 0 bases at V and 7 bases at J; junction bases unmatched: 5. The CDR3 runs 16 residues. Germline lookup yields CDR1 SGHTS and CDR2 YDEGEE. CDR3 loop: CASSLEGLAGVNTQYF. For the CDR3, the DNA is TGTGCCAGCAGCTTGGAAGGACTAGCGGGAGTAAATACGCAGTATTTT.

CDR3: CASSPNRLGEAFF. CDR3 sequence (DNA): TGTGCCAGTAGTCCCAACAGGCTCGGGGAAGCTTTCTTT. This chain connects TRBV19 to TRBJ1-1; D may be TRBD1 (5 bases). This CDR3 is 13 amino acids long. V lost 5 bases and J 8 bases, leaving 15 bases between the germline ends. Germline-derived CDR1 and CDR2 are LNHDA and SQIVND (reference sequence).

This clone is a singleton in its sample. V and J are TRBV6-1 and TRBJ2-7, with 13 bases matching TRBD2. The CDR3 loop spans 17 amino acids. CDR1 is MNHNS and CDR2 is SASEGT in the germline V gene. The junction had 11 bases not matched to a gene; V was cut back by 3 bases and J by 6 bases. This CDR3 reads CASSEELAGGPWVEQYF. CDR3 nucleotide sequence: TGTGCCAGCAGTGAGGAACTAGCGGGGGGGCCTTGGGTCGAGCAGTACTTC.

The chain combines TRBV11-1 with TRBJ2-7, with D possibly matching TRBD1 (5 bases). Trimming took 6 bases from V and 2 from J, leaving 17 bases between them. The CDR3 sequence is 15 residues long. The germline CDR1 and CDR2 sequences are SGHAT and FQDESV (reference sequence). In nucleotides, the CDR3 is TGTGCCAGCAGTTCCCATGGGGCCGGGCCCTACGAGCAGTACTTC. This sequence encodes CASSSHGAGPYEQYF.

The V call is TRBV5-1, the J call TRBJ2-5; TRBD2 matches 14 bases. The CDR3 length is 18 residues. J gave up 1 base and V 3 bases, and 8 bases lay outside the gene matches. Germline lookup yields CDR1 SGHRS and CDR2 YFSETQ. The CDR3 DNA reads as TGCGCCAGCAGCTCGATAGGACTAGCGGGGGGAGTCCAAGAGACCCAGTACTTC. It translates to CASSSIGLAGGVQETQYF.

The rearrangement links TRBV7-9 to TRBJ2-3, with 9 bases lining up with TRBD2. V trimming: 2 bases; J trimming: 3 bases; junction bases outside the gene matches: 6. This CDR3 is 16 amino acids long. Per the germline V gene, CDR1 is SEHNR and CDR2 is FQNEAQ (reference sequence). DNA for the CDR3: TGTGCCAGCAGCTTACAGGCGGGAGGGCCTACAGATACGCAGTATTTT. Translating it yields CASSLQAGGPTDTQYF.

The chain carries TRBV7-9 and TRBJ2-2; the D gene is possibly TRBD1 (6 bases). CDR3 length equals 16 residues. The ends were cut back, 3 bases at V and 2 bases at J, with 13 bases in the middle. The V gene's germline CDR1 is SEHNR and CDR2 FQNEAQ (reference sequence). The CDR3 here is CASSLRQGLNTGELFF. CDR3 nucleotide sequence: TGTGCCAGCAGCTTGAGGCAGGGGCTAAACACCGGGGAGCTGTTTTTT.

The chain links TRBV5-6 to TRBJ2-1; 7 nucleotides align to TRBD1. In germline, CDR1 is SGHDT, CDR2 YYEEEE. The ends lost 4 bases at V and 8 bases at J; junction bases unmatched: 12. CDR3 length: 15 residues. CDR3 DNA sequence: TGTGCCAGCAGCGACAGGGACCAACAACGGGATGAGCAGTTCTTC. Translated: CASSDRDQQRDEQFF.

The CDR3 bases are TGTGCCAGCAGATACGGGGGAGGATACCAAGAGACCCAGTACTTC. Its translation is CASRYGGGYQETQYF. This chain uses TRBV28 with TRBJ2-5; a weak D match, TRBD2 (6 bases). Trimming took off 6 bases at V and 0 bases at J, with 14 bases between the two ends. The CDR3 sequence is 15 residues long. Germline CDR1 and CDR2: MDHEN and SYDVKM.

The genes are TRBV7-2 and TRBJ2-1; D call uncertain. Germline loops: CDR1 SGHTA, CDR2 FQGNSA. Trimming left V 5 bases short and J 12 bases short, with 14 bases between. This CDR3 comprises 12 residues. This CDR3 is CASSLQTSWQFF. DNA for the CDR3: TGTGCCAGCAGCCTCCAAACGAGTTGGCAGTTCTTC.

There are a few counts of this clone. J is TRBJ1-2 and V is TRBV7-2; 8 bases map to TRBD1. CDR3 length equals 16 residues. Germline V CDR1 and CDR2: SGHTA, FQGNSA. The trim removed 2 bases at V and 2 bases at J, leaving 7 bases unmatched. CDR3 DNA: TGTGCCAGCAGCTTATCTTGGACAGGGTTGAACTATGGCTACACCTTC. This codes for CASSLSWTGLNYGYTF.

The V call is TRBV7-9, the J call TRBJ2-7; TRBD1 agrees at 10 bases. This CDR3 contains 15 residues. Germline CDR1 is SEHNR and CDR2 is FQNEAQ (reference sequence). The V gene end was trimmed by 5 bases and the J gene end by 2 bases; junction bases not matched to a gene: 6. CDR3 in amino acids: CASSLRDRGTYEQYF. The CDR3 DNA sequence: TGTGCCAGCAGCCTCCGGGACAGGGGAACCTACGAGCAGTACTTC.

The genes are TRBV7-2 and TRBJ2-1; D tentatively reads TRBD1 or TRBD2 (6 bases each). Between the trimmed V and J ends, which lost 1 base and 1 base, there was a span of 11 bases. CDR3 length: 16 amino acids. CDR1 is SGHTA and CDR2 is FQGNSA in the germline V gene. CDR3 residues: CASSLGGAVSYNEQFF. As DNA, the CDR3 is TGTGCCAGCAGCTTAGGGGGGGCGGTATCCTACAATGAGCAGTTCTTC.

The table lists this clone with a count of one. The chain carries TRBV5-1 and TRBJ1-5; TRBD1 is a possible D gene (6 bases). The germline V gene encodes CDR1 SGHRS and CDR2 YFSETQ. This CDR3 has 15 residues. V was clipped by 4 bases and J by 6 bases, with 17 bases between them. The CDR3 nucleotides are TGCGCCAGCAGCACCCTTCCAGGGGATCTTCAGCCCCAGCATTTT. Protein product: CASSTLPGDLQPQHF.

The chain couples TRBV5-5 to TRBJ2-5; 11 bases map to TRBD2. CDR3 length: 15 residues. Germline CDR1 SGHKS, CDR2 YYEKEE (reference sequence). Trimming removed 0 bases from V and 5 bases from J; junction bases left unmatched: 3. CDR3 region: CASSLVPSGGETQYF. CDR3 coding DNA: TGTGCCAGCAGCTTGGTCCCTAGCGGGGGGGAGACCCAGTACTTC.

The J gene is TRBJ2-3, the V gene TRBV28, with 8 positions matching TRBD2. Germline CDR1 MDHEN, CDR2 SYDVKM. The CDR3 has 14 residues. V lost 4 bases, J lost 5 bases, and 5 bases stayed unmatched. This CDR3 is CASSWGTSKDTQYF. CDR3 coding DNA: TGTGCCAGCAGTTGGGGGACTAGTAAAGATACGCAGTATTTT.

As to this clone: The junction and the germline gene differ at one end; a read error may be behind it. CDR3 sequence: CACRREGGIEQYF. CDR3 DNA: TGTGCCTGCAGGCGGGAGGGCGGAATCGAGCAGTACTTC. The V and J genes are TRBV13 and TRBJ2-7; 9 bases agree with TRBD2. Germline-derived CDR1 and CDR2 are PRHDT and FYEKMQ (reference sequence). This CDR3 is 13 amino acids long.

This clone rates as large. The gene calls are TRBV6-5 and TRBJ1-1, with 8 bases identical to TRBD1. CDR1 is MNHEY, CDR2 SVGAGI, per germline. CDR3 length: 13 amino acids. V lost 7 bases, J lost 4 bases, and 5 bases stayed unmatched. CDR3 in DNA: TGTGCCAGCAACCGACAGGGGAGCACTGAAGCTTTCTTT. Its protein is CASNRQGSTEAFF.

The chain carries TRBV27 and TRBJ2-7; 9 nucleotides line up with TRBD1. This CDR3 contains 13 residues. Trimming cost V 11 bases and J 2 bases; bases outside gene matches: 7. Germline assignment: CDR1 MNHEY and CDR2 SMNVEV (reference sequence). CDR3: CAPRDRDTYEQYF. In DNA form, the CDR3 reads TGTGCCCCACGGGACAGGGATACCTACGAGCAGTACTTC.

The genes are TRBV9 and TRBJ1-1; the D is unclear. Germline V lookup: CDR1 SGDLS, CDR2 YYNGEE. CDR3 length: 13 amino acids. V was clipped by 0 bases and J by 8 bases, with 11 bases between them. The CDR3 DNA follows: TGTGCCAGCAGCGTAGCTCGGTCGACAGAAGCTTTCTTT. This sequence encodes CASSVARSTEAFF.

The V and J genes are TRBV5-6 and TRBJ2-2; 7 nucleotides align to TRBD1. The germline gives CDR1 SGHDT, CDR2 YYEEEE. V lost 4 bases to trimming and J lost 7 bases; unmatched junction nucleotides: 7. This CDR3 region has 14 residues. This CDR3 reads CASSPMTGIGELFF. The CDR3 region has the DNA TGTGCCAGCAGCCCCATGACAGGGATCGGGGAGCTGTTTTTT. Supplemented by reference TRBV5-6 and TRBJ2-2, the full variable domain reads DAGVTQSPTHLIKTRGQQVTLRCSPKSGHDTVSWYQQALGQGPQFIFQYYEEEERQRGNFPDRFSGHQFPNYSSELNVNALLLGDSALYLCASSPMTGIGELFFGEGSRLTVL.

This chain connects TRBV4-1 to TRBJ1-2; D gene uncertain. V shed 0 bases and J shed 8 bases, with 7 bases lying between them. Germline CDR1 MGHRA, CDR2 YSYEKL. CDR3 size: 12 residues. The CDR3 region is CASSQDGEGYTF. CDR3 in DNA: TGCGCCAGCAGCCAAGATGGAGAGGGCTACACCTTC.

This chain links TRBV27 with TRBJ2-3; 10 bases are shared with TRBD2. V dropped 0 bases and J dropped 2; count of bases not matched to a gene: 11. Germline CDR1 and CDR2: MNHEY and SMNVEV (reference sequence). The length of the CDR3 is 19 residues. The CDR3 DNA follows: TGTGCCAGCAGTTTATCGGGAGGGTCTAGCGGGAGTTACACAGATACGCAGTATTTT. This encodes CASSLSGGSSGSYTDTQYF.

The chain couples TRBV4-2 to TRBJ1-2, with a tentative D call TRBD1 (5 bases). The ends were cut back, 0 bases at V and 4 bases at J, with 12 bases in the middle. From germline, CDR1 is LGHNA and CDR2 YNFKEQ. The CDR3 has 15 amino acids. The CDR3 sequence is CASSQDRGLGYGYTF. DNA of the CDR3: TGTGCCAGCAGCCAAGATCGGGGGTTGGGCTATGGCTACACCTTC.

The rearrangement joins TRBV2 to TRBJ1-2, with D unclear. Trimming shortened V by 8 bases and J by 8 bases, and 24 bases separated the two germline ends. Germline lookup yields CDR1 SNHLY and CDR2 FYNNEI. This CDR3 is 15 amino acids long. The CDR3 region has the DNA TGTGCCAGCGCCAGAGACGGATTAGTTGGGGTCGGCTACACCTTC. Amino acid sequence: CASARDGLVGVGYTF.

This chain connects TRBV7-9 to TRBJ2-7; D perhaps matches TRBD1 (6 bases). CDR1 and CDR2 (germline): SEHNR, FQNEAQ (reference sequence). The CDR3 is 15 residues long. Trimming left V 5 bases short and J 3 bases short, with 17 bases between. Written as DNA, the CDR3 is TGTGCCAGCAGCGCGGGCCTCGGACAGTACTACGAGCAGTACTTC. Encoded protein: CASSAGLGQYYEQYF. Drawing the rest from reference TRBV7-9 and TRBJ2-7, the complete variable domain is DTGVSQNPRHKITKRGQNVTFRCDPISEHNRLYWYRQTLGQGPEFLTYFQNEAQLEKSRLLSDRFSAERPKGSFSTLEIQRTEQGDSAMYLCASSAGLGQYYEQYFGPGTRLTVT.